This T cell receptor beta chain was sequenced during a study of control samples from healthy donors and cancer patients. V lost 6 bases and J lost 3, with 16 bases in between. Per the germline V gene, CDR1 is SGDLS and CDR2 is YYNGEE. The CDR3 covers 14 residues. Sequencing used immunoSEQ multiplex PCR; TCRdb keeps in-frame clones, though not all of them. The sample includes 51,000 or so clones, approximately 80% seen only once; the top ten take 10%. The sequenced sample consisted of blood. This TCR was sampled from a man aged 70 or older in good health. The rearrangement joins TRBV9 to TRBJ2-7; D possibly uses TRBD1 or TRBD2 (5 bases each). The CDR3 reads CASNRRRRLYEQYF. The CDR3 coding sequence is TGTGCCAGCAACAGGCGCCGGAGGCTCTACGAGCAGTACTTC.